Following are 23 T cell receptor beta chains from one sample sequenced in a study of neurological immune-mediated disorders. Time point specified: longitudinal time-point 3. TCRdb analysed the 5' RACE reads with MiXCR anew, one entry per CDR3 protein. The sample carries tens of thousands of distinct CDR3 sequences, roughly 13% recorded once. Material for sequencing was PBMCs. These receptors came from a male donor with HTLV-1-associated myelopathy (HAM/TSP).

This clonotype was picked up many times. The chain couples TRBV15 to TRBJ1-2; 9 bases agree with TRBD1. The CDR3 runs to 15 residues. V trimming: 4 bases; J trimming: 8 bases; junction bases outside the gene matches: 11. Per the germline V gene, CDR1 is LNHNV and CDR2 is YYDKDF (reference sequence). CDR3 loop: CATSKGTGSAEGYTF. CDR3 in DNA: TGTGCCACCAGCAAAGGGACAGGGTCTGCGGAAGGCTACACCTTC.

This clonotype showed up just a few times. The rearrangement links TRBV12-3 or TRBV12-4 to TRBJ1-4, with D possibly being TRBD1 (6 bases). There are 15 residues in the CDR3. The V and J ends lost 4 bases and 0 bases respectively, with 9 bases between them. This chain's CDR3 is CASSSGQATNEKLFF. The CDR3 DNA reads TGTGCCAGCAGTTCGGGACAAGCAACTAATGAAAAACTGTTTTTT.

This clonotype was found many times. The gene calls are TRBV2 and TRBJ2-6; D is unclear. The germline V gene encodes CDR1 SNHLY and CDR2 FYNNEI. This CDR3 comprises 14 residues. The V end was cut by 4 bases, the J end by 4 bases, with 8 bases between. The CDR3, as DNA: TGTGCCAGCAGTGTTTCGGCCGGGGCCAACGTCCTGACTTTC. Translating gives CASSVSAGANVLTF.

This clonotype has a count of ten or more. The V call is TRBV5-1, the J call TRBJ1-1; D remains ambiguous. Germline V lookup: CDR1 SGHRS, CDR2 YFSETQ. V shed 0 bases and J shed 0 bases, with 6 bases lying between them. The CDR3 is 14 residues long. As DNA, the CDR3 is TGCGCCAGCAGCTTGGACACGATGAACACTGAAGCTTTCTTT. Translating it yields CASSLDTMNTEAFF.

The sample holds many counts of this clonotype. This CDR3 reads CASSLDEGTVNQETQYF. CDR3 nucleotides: TGTGCCAGCAGCTTAGACGAAGGGACAGTGAACCAAGAGACCCAGTACTTC. The rearrangement joins TRBV7-3 to TRBJ2-5; 7 bases map to TRBD1. CDR3 length equals 17 residues. With 2 bases clipped from V and 0 bases from J, the junction kept 9 bases outside the gene matches. Germline CDR1 is SGHTA and CDR2 is FQGTGA.

This clonotype was recorded at least ten times. The V call is TRBV5-1, the J call TRBJ2-3, with D perhaps matching TRBD1 or TRBD2 (5 bases each). Germline assignment: CDR1 SGHRS and CDR2 YFSETQ. With 0 bases removed from V and 2 bases from J, the gap between germline ends came to 10 bases. This CDR3 contains 15 residues. The CDR3 spells CASSLAGTYTDTQYF. The CDR3 DNA is TGCGCCAGCAGCTTGGCGGGGACCTACACAGATACGCAGTATTTT.

At least ten counts were recorded for this clonotype. The rearrangement joins TRBV14 to TRBJ2-5, with D tentatively TRBD2 (7 bases). The CDR3 has 15 amino acids. Germline CDR1 is SGHDN and CDR2 is FVKESK. V was clipped by 4 bases and J by 5 bases, with 17 bases between them. As DNA, the CDR3 is TGTGCCAGCAGCCGAAGAACGGGGGGCGGTGAGACCCAGTACTTC. Its translation: CASSRRTGGGETQYF.

This clonotype was counted at least ten times. The chain has TRBV15 and TRBJ1-2, with 12 bases aligning to TRBD1. V shed 5 bases, J shed 2 bases, and the junction held 9 bases outside the gene matches. Germline V gene sequence: CDR1 LNHNV, CDR2 YYDKDF (reference sequence). The CDR3 runs 17 residues. The CDR3 spells CATSLGGQGARNYGYTF. The DNA of the CDR3 is TGTGCCACCAGCCTTGGGGGACAGGGGGCTAGAAACTATGGCTACACCTTC. The variable domain in full, completed from reference TRBV15 and TRBJ1-2, reads DAMVIQNPRYQVTQFGKPVTLSCSQTLNHNVMYWYQQKSSQAPKLLFHYYDKDFNNEADTPDNFQSRRPNTSFCFLDIRSPGLGDTAMYLCATSLGGQGARNYGYTFGSGTRLTVV.

This clonotype occurred a few times. This chain uses TRBV12-3 or TRBV12-4 with TRBJ1-4; no clear D. This CDR3 is 15 amino acids long. The ends were cut back, 6 bases at V and 6 bases at J, with 17 bases in the middle. CDR3 sequence reads: CASRPGPQKDEKLFF. The CDR3 nucleotides read TGTGCCAGCAGGCCCGGTCCCCAAAAGGATGAAAAACTGTTTTTT.

Note on this clonotype: Mismatch with germline at one junction end may stem from a read error. The rearrangement joins TRBV10-3 to TRBJ1-5; 7 nucleotides match TRBD1. This CDR3 spans 15 amino acids. Germline V gene data show CDR1 as ENHRY and CDR2 as SYGVKD. CDR3 amino acids: CAISVGTVRHQPQHF. The CDR3 DNA follows: TGTGCCATCAGTGTCGGGACAGTGAGGCATCAGCCCCAACATTTT.

This clonotype has a count of ten or more. This chain links TRBV5-1 with TRBJ2-7; TRBD1 might be the D (6 bases). V lost 0 bases to trimming and J lost 2 bases, with 18 bases between them. The CDR3 totals 17 residues. In germline, CDR1 is SGHRS, CDR2 YFSETQ. The CDR3 sequence is CASSLAGTLIKPYEQYF. The CDR3 DNA reads TGCGCCAGCAGCTTGGCGGGGACACTGATTAAACCCTACGAGCAGTACTTC.

For this clonotype: Given a much more abundant clone one base away, this may be a read error. CDR3 protein: CANSQERTGRRGYTF. In nucleotides, the CDR3 is TGCGCCAACAGCCAGGAAAGGACAGGGCGGCGTGGCTACACCTTC. The genes are TRBV4-3 and TRBJ1-2; 8 nucleotides match TRBD1. The germline CDR1 and CDR2 sequences are LGHNA and YSLEER. The CDR3 covers 15 residues.

This clonotype was detected ten times or more. This rearrangement joins TRBV5-1 to TRBJ2-5; 8 nucleotides match TRBD2. There are 13 residues in the CDR3. Losses at the gene ends were 4 bases for V and 5 bases for J; bases not matched to a gene: 4. In germline, CDR1 is SGHRS, CDR2 YFSETQ. CDR3 in amino acids: CASSVREGETQYF. CDR3 bases: TGCGCCAGCAGCGTACGGGAGGGGGAGACCCAGTACTTC.

This clonotype was seen ten or more times. V and J are TRBV10-3 and TRBJ2-3, with D possibly TRBD1 on 6 matching bases. The CDR3 extends over 13 amino acids. Germline CDR1 reads ENHRY; CDR2 reads SYGVKD. V was pared by 3 bases and J by 8 bases, with 12 bases between. DNA for the CDR3: TGTGCCATCAGTGAAAACAGGGTTTCTACGCAGTATTTT. Translated: CAISENRVSTQYF.

This clonotype was observed many times. CDR3 sequence reads: CSASFQTTQYF. The CDR3 DNA follows: TGCAGTGCTAGTTTCCAGACGACCCAGTACTTC. This chain joins TRBV20-1 and TRBJ2-5; D remains ambiguous. Germline V CDR1 and CDR2: DFQATT, SNEGSKA (reference sequence). The CDR3 spans 11 residues. Between the trimmed V and J ends, which lost 3 bases and 7 bases, there was a span of 9 bases.

This clonotype was recorded at least ten times. The V and J genes are TRBV5-6 and TRBJ1-1, with D perhaps TRBD1 (6 bases). Trimming took off 4 bases at V and 4 bases at J, with 20 bases between the two ends. This CDR3 region has 16 residues. Per the germline V gene, CDR1 is SGHDT and CDR2 is YYEEEE. CDR3 DNA sequence: TGTGCCAGCAGCCTCATGGGGAAAGAAGGGGGCACTGAAGCTTTCTTT. It yields the protein CASSLMGKEGGTEAFF.

Many counts were recorded for this clonotype. V and J are TRBV27 and TRBJ1-6; D gene ambiguous. Germline-derived CDR1 and CDR2 are MNHEY and SMNVEV (reference sequence). The CDR3 is 14 residues long. The ends were cut back, 3 bases at V and 8 bases at J, with 11 bases in the middle. CDR3 residues: CASSFREGDSPLHF. CDR3 nucleotides: TGTGCCAGCAGTTTCCGGGAGGGAGATTCACCCCTCCACTTT.

The rearrangement uses TRBV18 and TRBJ1-5; perhaps TRBD1 as D (5 bases). V shed 6 bases and J shed 1 base, with 13 bases lying between them. The CDR3 has 15 residues. Germline CDR1 reads KGHSH; CDR2 reads LQKENI. CDR3 sequence: CASSSQGPSNQPQHF. The DNA for the CDR3 is TGTGCCAGCTCGTCTCAGGGACCAAGCAATCAGCCCCAGCATTTT.

This clonotype was seen at least ten times. V usage is TRBV7-2 and J usage is TRBJ1-2; 7 bases are a match to TRBD1. Trimming at V came to 3 bases and at J to 6 bases, leaving 7 bases not matched to a gene. The CDR3 extends over 14 amino acids. Germline loops: CDR1 SGHTA, CDR2 FQGNSA. The CDR3 reads CASSLEGARDGYTF. CDR3 nucleotide sequence: TGTGCCAGCAGCTTGGAGGGGGCACGGGATGGCTACACCTTC.

This clonotype appeared many times. The chain employs TRBV27 and TRBJ1-4; 11 nucleotides match TRBD1. Trimming removed 4 bases from V and 7 bases from J; junction bases left unmatched: 5. There are 15 residues in the CDR3. Germline values: CDR1 MNHEY, CDR2 SMNVEV (reference sequence). CDR3 coding DNA: TGTGCCAGCAGTTGGACCGGGACAGGGGGTGAAAAACTGTTTTTT. Amino acid sequence: CASSWTGTGGEKLFF. The full variable domain, in which reference TRBV27 and TRBJ1-4 provide the parts outside the CDR3, is EAQVTQNPRYLITVTGKKLTVTCSQNMNHEYMSWYRQDPGLGLRQIYYSMNVEVTDKGDVPEGYKVSRKEKRNFPLILESPSPNQTSLYFCASSWTGTGGEKLFFGSGTQLSVL.

The sample holds many counts of this clonotype. The chain recombines TRBV5-1 with TRBJ2-1, with 11 bases that match TRBD2. The CDR3 is 13 amino acids. V dropped 7 bases and J dropped 7; count of bases not matched to a gene: 4. Germline values: CDR1 SGHRS, CDR2 YFSETQ. The CDR3 here is CASALAGGNEQFF. The CDR3 DNA is TGCGCCAGCGCGCTAGCGGGGGGTAATGAGCAGTTCTTC.

This chain links TRBV20-1 with TRBJ1-1, with D unresolved. From germline, CDR1 is DFQATT and CDR2 SNEGSKA (reference sequence). This CDR3 has 14 amino acids. V was cut by 1 base and J by 0 bases, with 9 bases left in between. The CDR3 bases are TGCAGTGCTAGAGGTCGGCGGTTGAACACTGAAGCTTTCTTT. This gives the protein CSARGRRLNTEAFF.

This clonotype appeared many times. The chain links TRBV20-1 to TRBJ1-5, with D unclear. The V gene's germline CDR1 is DFQATT and CDR2 SNEGSKA (reference sequence). This CDR3 spans 13 amino acids. V was shortened by 3 bases and J by 6 bases, with 12 bases between the two germline ends. The CDR3: CSARAILRQPQHF. The CDR3 bases are TGCAGTGCTAGGGCGATCCTTCGTCAGCCCCAGCATTTT.